The clone carrying this T cell receptor beta chain was seen repeatedly, ten times or more. This sample is part of a study of Graves' ophthalmopathy and Graves' hyperthyroidism. The authors amplified TCR beta CDR3 regions, and they did so from RNA transcripts for repertoire sequencing. In the first round, RT-PCR was carried out with HTBI primers, and a multiplex PCR formed the second round. A single record per CDR3 protein comes from TCRdb applying MiXCR to the multiplex PCR reads. The table includes a few hundred thousand distinct CDR3 sequences, about 15% detected once. The trim removed 5 bases at V and 3 bases at J, leaving 6 bases unmatched. CDR3 length: 14 amino acids. CDR1 is SGHRS, CDR2 YFSETQ, per germline.

The sequenced sample consisted of peripheral blood. This TCR was sampled from an adult woman with stable Graves' hyperthyroidism. The chain links TRBV5-1 to TRBJ1-2, with TRBD1 matching over 8 bases. CDR3 loop: CASRLGGQDYGYTF. CDR3 coding DNA: TGCGCCAGCAGGCTGGGGGGACAGGACTATGGCTACACCTTC.